This TCR beta chain is drawn from a study of blood T cells in healthy people across ages. With a J-beta primer mix and a sample-barcoded 5' primer, a second PCR ran about 7 to 11 cycles. TCRdb processed the 5' RACE reads anew with MiXCR; each CDR3 protein has one entry. The data show 1.5 million to 2 million distinct CDR3 sequences, about 35% seen once. From germline, CDR1 is MDHEN and CDR2 SYDVKM. The CDR3 contains 16 residues. The trim removed 4 bases at V and 5 bases at J, leaving 7 bases unmatched. This chain links TRBV28 with TRBJ2-7, with 14 bases identical to TRBD2. Sequenced sample: blood. The sequence derives from a woman between 25 and 40 years old in good health. The CDR3 DNA sequence: TGTGCCAGCAGTTCGGGGACTAGCGGGAGCTTCGACGAGCAGTACTTC. It codes for CASSSGTSGSFDEQYF.